One sample yielded the 13 T cell receptor beta chains listed below, sequenced in a study of cytomegalovirus exposure and HLA in healthy donors. Assay: immunoSEQ multiplex PCR; the TCRdb copy retains only in-frame clones and omits some. The profile shows hundreds of thousands of clones, over 65% of them singletons. Specimen: PBMCs. The receptors were gathered from a woman aged 18-30 years in good health and CMV-seronegative.

This clone has just one count. This chain connects TRBV30 to TRBJ1-6; D might be TRBD1 (5 bases). CDR3 length: 13 residues. Germline loops: CDR1 GTSNPN, CDR2 SVGIG (reference sequence). V dropped 0 bases and J dropped 7 bases, with 7 bases sitting between them. The CDR3, as DNA: TGTGCCTGGAGTGTCGCAGGGAATTCACCCCTCCACTTT. The encoded protein is CAWSVAGNSPLHF. Full variable domain (remainder filled in from reference TRBV30 and TRBJ1-6): SQTIHQWPATLVQPVGSPLSLECTVEGTSNPNLYWYRQAAGRGLQLLFYSVGIGQISSEVPQNLSASRPQDRQFILSSKKLLLSDSGFYLCAWSVAGNSPLHFGNGTRLTVT.

V usage is TRBV9 and J usage is TRBJ2-7; D is possibly TRBD1 or TRBD2 (5 bases each). The CDR3 is 16 amino acids. Germline CDR1 is SGDLS and CDR2 is YYNGEE. V shed 0 bases and J shed 1 base, with 14 bases lying between them. The CDR3 sequence: CASSVDQGTGSYEQYF. The CDR3 bases are TGTGCCAGCAGCGTAGATCAGGGAACGGGGTCCTACGAGCAGTACTTC.

The genes are TRBV7-7 and TRBJ2-1, with D uncertain. Trimming took 3 bases from V and 9 from J, leaving 12 bases between them. Germline CDR1 is SSHAT and CDR2 is FNYEAQ (reference sequence). The CDR3 runs 13 residues. CDR3 region: CASSFDTGGEQFF. The CDR3 DNA sequence: TGTGCCAGCAGCTTTGACACGGGTGGTGAGCAGTTCTTC.

The rearrangement joins TRBV27 to TRBJ1-6; 9 positions match TRBD1. Trimming took 8 bases from V and 10 from J; bases not matched to a gene: 6. Germline CDR1 is MNHEY and CDR2 is SMNVEV (reference sequence). This CDR3 spans 13 amino acids. The CDR3 nucleotides read TGTGCCAGCGGGGGACAGGGTGTCTCACCCCTCCACTTT. Its translation: CASGGQGVSPLHF.

This clone has just one count. The rearrangement uses TRBV5-1 and TRBJ2-5; 10 nucleotides match TRBD2. The V and J ends lost 4 bases and 5 bases, in that order; junction bases with no gene match: 8. Germline values: CDR1 SGHRS, CDR2 YFSETQ. This CDR3 region has 15 residues. The CDR3 DNA sequence: TGCGCCAGCAGCAGGGTAGCGGGAGGTGACGAGACCCAGTACTTC. Protein: CASSRVAGGDETQYF.

V is TRBV15 and J is TRBJ2-1; TRBD1 agrees at 7 bases. Losses at the gene ends were 1 base for V and 4 bases for J; bases not matched to a gene: 7. Germline V gene sequence: CDR1 LNHNV, CDR2 YYDKDF (reference sequence). There are 16 residues in the CDR3. Here the CDR3 DNA reads TGTGCCACCAGCAGAGTTCCACAGACAGGGTACAATGAGCAGTTCTTC. Protein product: CATSRVPQTGYNEQFF.

The rearrangement uses TRBV11-2 and TRBJ1-3; D unclear. The ends were cut back, 1 base at V and 0 bases at J, with 10 bases in the middle. Germline V CDR1 and CDR2: SGHAT, FQNNGV. This CDR3 spans 16 amino acids. The CDR3 reads CASSLGGRISGNTIYF. The CDR3 coding sequence is TGTGCCAGCAGCTTAGGCGGGCGTATCTCTGGAAACACCATATATTTT.

This sequence joins TRBV2 and TRBJ2-6; D may be TRBD2 (5 bases). Germline CDR1 is SNHLY and CDR2 is FYNNEI. CDR3 length: 11 residues. The V gene lost 8 bases and the J gene lost 13 bases, with 12 bases spanning the gap. In DNA, the CDR3 is TGTGCCAGCCTCAACGGGGAAGTCCTGACTTTC. Translated, it gives CASLNGEVLTF.

V usage is TRBV18 and J usage is TRBJ2-7, with 9 bases lining up with TRBD2. CDR1 is KGHSH, CDR2 LQKENI, per germline. J gave up 4 bases and V 3 bases, and 7 bases lay outside the gene matches. The CDR3 runs to 15 residues. CDR3 protein: CASSPDSGSLYEQYF. CDR3 DNA sequence: TGTGCCAGCTCACCCGATAGCGGGAGCTTGTACGAGCAGTACTTC.

The chain combines TRBV30 with TRBJ1-2; 7 bases are a match to TRBD1. The CDR3 consists of 14 residues. Germline V gene sequence: CDR1 GTSNPN, CDR2 SVGIG (reference sequence). V dropped 4 bases and J dropped 4; count of bases not matched to a gene: 9. As DNA, the CDR3 is TGTGCCTGGATGGGTGGGGACAGCCGCTATGGCTACACCTTC. Translated: CAWMGGDSRYGYTF.

This chain links TRBV19 with TRBJ1-2; D not resolved. The germline gives CDR1 LNHDA, CDR2 SQIVND (reference sequence). V gave up 4 bases and J gave up 0 bases, with 15 bases separating them. This CDR3 spans 16 amino acids. Written as DNA, the CDR3 is TGTGCCAGTAGTAGGGATCTACCACCCGCTAACTATGGCTACACCTTC. Encoded protein: CASSRDLPPANYGYTF.

This clone appeared a single time. The chain recombines TRBV6-5 with TRBJ2-1; D not certain. The CDR3 covers 13 residues. V lost 2 bases and J lost 4, with 6 bases in between. The V gene's germline CDR1 is MNHEY and CDR2 SVGAGI. The CDR3 spells CASSYGEYNEQFF. CDR3 in DNA: TGTGCCAGCAGTTACGGCGAATACAATGAGCAGTTCTTC.

The rearrangement joins TRBV7-9 to TRBJ1-5; a possible D gene is TRBD1 (5 bases). The ends were cut back, 2 bases at V and 0 bases at J, with 8 bases in the middle. Germline-derived CDR1 and CDR2 are SEHNR and FQNEAQ (reference sequence). CDR3 length: 15 amino acids. In DNA form, the CDR3 reads TGTGCCAGCAGCTTACTTGGGGGTAGCAATCAGCCCCAGCATTTT. Residues: CASSLLGGSNQPQHF.